This entry is about one T cell receptor (beta chain). This entry is derived from a study of blood T cell repertoires in COVID-19. Assay: immunoSEQ multiplex PCR; the TCRdb copy retains only in-frame clones and omits some. Of approximately 50,000 clones listed, roughly 77% were seen once; the top ten hold under 40%. The germline V and J ends were trimmed by 1 base and 7 bases, with 14 bases remaining between them. Germline V gives CDR1 LGHNA, CDR2 YNFKEQ. The CDR3 is 15 residues long. This receptor was obtained from a man between 60 and 75 years old with COVID-19, enrolled during active disease. The sequencing sample was made of peripheral blood. The chain has TRBV4-2 and TRBJ2-1; D is perhaps TRBD2 (6 bases). DNA of the CDR3: TGTGCCAGCAGCCAAGCACAGCGGAGCGGGAATGAGCAGTTCTTC. Its translation is CASSQAQRSGNEQFF.